Detailed here is one T cell receptor beta chain. Its antigen is unidentified. Germline loops: CDR1 MDHEN, CDR2 SYDVKM. J lost 1 base, V lost 5 bases, and 6 bases had no gene match. The CDR3 runs 16 residues. These data are taken from a study of T cells in Graves' hyperthyroidism and ophthalmopathy. Study in general: Pretreatment peripheral blood was obtained at initial diagnosis. Whole-study results and caveats: Blood also carried most thyroid clonotypes expanded above 0.001.

Regions amplified from RNA transcripts were the TCR beta CDR3 regions. A set of HTBI primers served as the primers for a first-round RT-PCR of the TCR CDR3. TCRdb reprocessed the multiplex PCR reads with MiXCR, giving one entry per CDR3 protein. The sample consists of about 250,000 distinct CDR3 sequences, roughly 15% of them appearing once. 9 to 10 ml fresh peripheral blood yielded the PBMCs. The chain employs TRBV28 and TRBJ2-1, with 9 bases identical to TRBD2. The sequence was obtained from a woman in her 50s with Graves' hyperthyroidism that later progressed to Graves' ophthalmopathy. Material: blood. Written as DNA, the CDR3 is TGTGCCAGCAGTGCTCGGACTAGCGCGTCCTACAATGAGCAGTTCTTC. Translating it yields CASSARTSASYNEQFF.